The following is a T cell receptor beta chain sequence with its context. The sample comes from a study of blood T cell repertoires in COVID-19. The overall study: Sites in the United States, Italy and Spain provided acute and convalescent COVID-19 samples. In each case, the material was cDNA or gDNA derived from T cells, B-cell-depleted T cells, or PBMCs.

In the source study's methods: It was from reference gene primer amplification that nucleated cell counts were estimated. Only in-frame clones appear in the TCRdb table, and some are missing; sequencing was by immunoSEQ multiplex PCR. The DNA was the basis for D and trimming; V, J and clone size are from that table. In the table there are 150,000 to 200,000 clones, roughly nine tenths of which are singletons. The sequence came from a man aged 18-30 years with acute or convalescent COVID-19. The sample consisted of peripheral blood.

CDR3 in amino acids: CASSPLASGGATPGEQFF. As DNA, the CDR3 is TGTGCCAGCAGCCCTCTGGCTAGCGGGGGGGCCACCCCGGGGGAGCAGTTCTTC. The chain has TRBV7-2 and TRBJ2-1; 12 bases map to TRBD2. The V gene end was trimmed by 5 bases and the J gene end by 10 bases; junction bases not matched to a gene: 18. The CDR3 sequence is 18 residues long. Germline assignment: CDR1 SGHTA and CDR2 FQGNSA.